A single sample gave rise to the 21 T cell receptor beta chains below, sequenced in a study of blood T cells in healthy people across ages. Alongside a J-beta primer mix, a sample-barcoded 5' primer served in a second PCR lasting about 7 to 11 cycles. MiXCR was run by TCRdb on the 5' RACE reads, yielding one entry per CDR3 protein. Of roughly 1 million distinct CDR3 sequences listed, about 25% are singletons. These data were likewise used in another study, on T cells of mothers and their children.

Sequencing was done on a sample of blood. These receptors were taken from a girl between 2 and 10 years old in good health.

This clonotype was recorded a few times. V gene TRBV5-6 combines with J gene TRBJ2-3; D is unresolved. This CDR3 is 11 amino acids long. Germline-derived CDR1 and CDR2 are SGHDT and YYEEEE. The V end lost 4 bases, the J end lost 10 bases, and 10 bases lay between the germline ends. In nucleotides, the CDR3 is TGTGCCAGCAGCGGTGGGAAGGCGCAGTATTTT. This translates into CASSGGKAQYF.

V gene TRBV20-1 combines with J gene TRBJ2-3, with D perhaps assigned TRBD1 or TRBD2 (6 bases each). The CDR3 contains 15 residues. V was trimmed by 0 bases and J by 5 bases, leaving 15 bases between them. The germline V gene encodes CDR1 DFQATT and CDR2 SNEGSKA (reference sequence). The CDR3: CSAREPGGRGDTQYF. For the CDR3, the DNA is TGCAGTGCTAGAGAGCCCGGGGGCAGGGGAGATACGCAGTATTTT.

This clonotype was counted a few times. This chain connects TRBV2 to TRBJ2-1, with 9 bases fitting TRBD2. V lost 10 bases and J lost 6; bases outside the gene matches: 7. The CDR3 spans 13 residues. Germline lookup yields CDR1 SNHLY and CDR2 FYNNEI. The CDR3 DNA sequence: TGTGCCAAAACGGGACTAGCATTCAATGAGCAGTTCTTC. Translated: CAKTGLAFNEQFF.

This clonotype occurred a few times. The chain uses TRBV7-9 and TRBJ2-5; no definite D call. The CDR3 is made up of 13 amino acids. Trimming stripped 6 bases from V and 5 bases from J, with 13 bases between. CDR1 SEHNR and CDR2 FQNEAQ come from the germline V gene (reference sequence). CDR3 sequence: CASRYNGLETQYF. DNA for the CDR3: TGTGCCAGCAGATACAACGGCTTGGAGACCCAGTACTTC.

V is TRBV11-2 and J is TRBJ2-7; D uncertain. V was clipped by 1 base and J by 1 base, with 14 bases between them. CDR3 length: 16 residues. Per the germline V gene, CDR1 is SGHAT and CDR2 is FQNNGV. The CDR3 spells CASSLVTGLPSYEQYF. For the CDR3, the DNA is TGTGCCAGCAGCTTAGTAACGGGCCTGCCTTCCTACGAGCAGTACTTC.

The rearrangement links TRBV13 to TRBJ2-1, with TRBD2 matching 10 bases. V shed 5 bases and J 5 bases; nucleotides not matched to a gene: 3. The CDR3 sequence is 14 residues long. CDR1 and CDR2 (germline): PRHDT, FYEKMQ (reference sequence). CDR3 in amino acids: CASSVAGGDNEQFF. For the CDR3, the DNA is TGTGCCAGCAGCGTAGCGGGAGGTGACAATGAGCAGTTCTTC.

The chain is built from TRBV12-3 or TRBV12-4 and TRBJ2-5, with 8 bases identical to TRBD1. J gave up 5 bases and V 10 bases, and 15 bases lay outside the gene matches. This CDR3 comprises 15 residues. The DNA of the CDR3 is TGTGCCACGTGTCCGGGGACAGGTCGGGGGGAGACCCAGTACTTC. It specifies CATCPGTGRGETQYF.

This clonotype occurred a few times. This rearrangement joins TRBV6-1 to TRBJ1-1; possible D gene TRBD1, 6 bases. With 6 bases removed from V and 0 bases from J, the gap between germline ends came to 17 bases. This CDR3 has 16 amino acids. Germline assignment: CDR1 MNHNS and CDR2 SASEGT. CDR3 loop: CASSPGAITLNTEAFF. The DNA of the CDR3 is TGTGCCAGCAGCCCGGGGGCCATAACTCTGAACACTGAAGCTTTCTTT.

This clonotype has just a few counts. The V call is TRBV20-1, the J call TRBJ1-2, with D possibly matching TRBD1 (5 bases). The CDR3 is made up of 12 amino acids. The ends were cut back, 6 bases at V and 7 bases at J, with 15 bases in the middle. Germline values: CDR1 DFQATT, CDR2 SNEGSKA (reference sequence). Written as DNA, the CDR3 is TGCAGTGCCACGATAGACGGGGCTGGCTACACCTTC. Translated, it gives CSATIDGAGYTF.

The V call is TRBV20-1, the J call TRBJ1-4, with D possibly being TRBD1 (5 bases). V was pared by 4 bases and J by 0 bases, with 12 bases between. Germline lookup yields CDR1 DFQATT and CDR2 SNEGSKA (reference sequence). The CDR3 sequence is 15 residues long. CDR3 nucleotide sequence: TGCAGTGCTACATATGACAGTGCAACTAATGAAAAACTGTTTTTT. It encodes CSATYDSATNEKLFF.

This clonotype has more than one count but fewer than ten. The rearrangement links TRBV20-1 to TRBJ2-5, with D possibly TRBD1 on 6 matching bases. V dropped 6 bases and J dropped 3 bases, with 17 bases sitting between them. Germline CDR1 and CDR2: DFQATT and SNEGSKA (reference sequence). This CDR3 spans 14 amino acids. The CDR3: CSAPADRTKETQYF. The CDR3, as DNA: TGCAGTGCGCCCGCGGACAGAACTAAAGAGACCCAGTACTTC.

CDR3 DNA: TGTGCCAGCAGTCGAAGTGACAGTTATGGGACGGAGGAGCAGTACTTC. It yields the protein CASSRSDSYGTEEQYF. J is TRBJ2-5 and V is TRBV12-3 or TRBV12-4; perhaps D is TRBD1 or TRBD2 (5 bases each). V lost 5 bases, J lost 11 bases, and 27 bases lay in between. CDR3 length: 16 amino acids.

This clonotype has just one count. The rearrangement joins TRBV7-6 to TRBJ1-3; unclear D gene. Trimming removed 2 bases from V and 4 bases from J, with 12 bases in between. This CDR3 comprises 15 residues. CDR1 and CDR2 (germline): SGHVS, FNYEAQ. The DNA for the CDR3 is TGTGCCAGCAGCTTATTATGGGGTACCGGAAACACCATATATTTT. Translation gives CASSLLWGTGNTIYF. The full variable domain, its missing parts supplied by reference TRBV7-6 and TRBJ1-3, is GAGVSQSPRYKVTKRGQDVALRCDPISGHVSLYWYRQALGQGPEFLTYFNYEAQQDKSGLPNDRFSAERPEGSISTLTIQRTEQRDSAMYRCASSLLWGTGNTIYFGEGSWLTVV.

The table lists this clonotype with a few counts. The genes are TRBV7-2 and TRBJ2-3; 8 bases fit TRBD1. After removal of 7 bases from V and 4 bases from J, the junction contained 7 bases not matched to a gene. The CDR3 is 14 amino acids. Germline CDR1 is SGHTA and CDR2 is FQGNSA. CDR3 loop: CASTPDRVPDTQYF. The CDR3 nucleotides read TGTGCCAGCACCCCGGACAGGGTGCCAGATACGCAGTATTTT. Variable domain in full (rest from reference TRBV7-2 and TRBJ2-3): GAGVSQSPSNKVTEKGKDVELRCDPISGHTALYWYRQSLGQGLEFLIYFQGNSAPDKSGLPSDRFSAERTGGSVSTLTIQRTQQEDSAVYLCASTPDRVPDTQYFGPGTRLTVL.

The V and J genes are TRBV20-1 and TRBJ2-5; D gene ambiguous. The J call may be faulty, since TRBJ2-7 better matches the DNA end. This CDR3 contains 12 residues. Germline V CDR1 and CDR2: DFQATT, SNEGSKA (reference sequence). The CDR3 nucleotides read TGCAGTGCTAGGTCGGGCTTGCACGAGCAGTACTTC. It yields the protein CSARSGLHEQYF.

This chain uses TRBV19 with TRBJ2-6; possibly TRBD1 for D (5 bases). The CDR3 extends over 14 amino acids. Germline-derived CDR1 and CDR2 are LNHDA and SQIVND (reference sequence). Trimming took off 8 bases at V and 1 base at J, with 9 bases between the two ends. Here the CDR3 reads CASSTASGANVLTF. The CDR3 DNA reads as TGTGCCAGTTCGACAGCATCTGGGGCCAACGTCCTGACTTTC.

This clonotype was picked up many times. The chain recombines TRBV7-2 with TRBJ2-7; no definite D call. This CDR3 has 14 residues. The V and J ends lost 1 base and 1 base respectively, with 8 bases between them. Germline-derived CDR1 and CDR2 are SGHTA and FQGNSA. The CDR3 here is CASSLGKGSYEQYF. The CDR3 nucleotides are TGTGCCAGCAGCTTAGGTAAAGGTTCCTACGAGCAGTACTTC. The entire variable domain, with the rest obtained from reference TRBV7-2 and TRBJ2-7, is as follows: GAGVSQSPSNKVTEKGKDVELRCDPISGHTALYWYRQSLGQGLEFLIYFQGNSAPDKSGLPSDRFSAERTGGSVSTLTIQRTQQEDSAVYLCASSLGKGSYEQYFGPGTRLTVT.

This clonotype was seen a few times. This chain connects TRBV29-1 to TRBJ1-1; D call uncertain. Trimming stripped 4 bases from V and 4 bases from J, with 10 bases between. Per the germline V gene, CDR1 is SQVTM and CDR2 is ANQGSEA. The CDR3 extends over 12 amino acids. CDR3 amino acids: CSVAGWGTEAFF. The CDR3 DNA follows: TGCAGCGTTGCGGGATGGGGCACTGAAGCTTTCTTT. The full variable domain, rest sourced from reference TRBV29-1 and TRBJ1-1, is SAVISQKPSRDICQRGTSLTIQCQVDSQVTMMFWYRQQPGQSLTLIATANQGSEATYESGFVIDKFPISRPNLTFSTLTVSNMSPEDSSIYLCSVAGWGTEAFFGQGTRLTVV.

The chain links TRBV12-3 or TRBV12-4 to TRBJ1-6; no firm D call. V dropped 2 bases and J dropped 5 bases, with 10 bases sitting between them. This CDR3 contains 15 residues. The CDR3 sequence is CASSLFITNNSPLHF. DNA of the CDR3: TGTGCCAGCAGTTTATTTATCACTAATAATTCACCCCTCCACTTT.

The chain recombines TRBV6-5 with TRBJ1-1, with D maybe TRBD1 (5 bases). V lost 0 bases, J lost 4 bases, and 9 bases lay in between. Germline values: CDR1 MNHEY, CDR2 SVGAGI. There are 14 residues in the CDR3. The CDR3: CASSYSGVSTEAFF. CDR3 coding DNA: TGTGCCAGCAGTTACTCGGGGGTAAGCACTGAAGCTTTCTTT.

This clonotype has just a few counts. The chain is built from TRBV29-1 and TRBJ2-5; D may match TRBD1 or TRBD2 (5 bases each). Germline lookup yields CDR1 SQVTM and CDR2 ANQGSEA. This CDR3 contains 15 residues. V gave up 7 bases and J gave up 4 bases, with 22 bases separating them. The CDR3 region is CSADKIGTGAETQYF. The CDR3 DNA reads TGCAGCGCGGACAAGATCGGGACCGGGGCAGAGACCCAGTACTTC.